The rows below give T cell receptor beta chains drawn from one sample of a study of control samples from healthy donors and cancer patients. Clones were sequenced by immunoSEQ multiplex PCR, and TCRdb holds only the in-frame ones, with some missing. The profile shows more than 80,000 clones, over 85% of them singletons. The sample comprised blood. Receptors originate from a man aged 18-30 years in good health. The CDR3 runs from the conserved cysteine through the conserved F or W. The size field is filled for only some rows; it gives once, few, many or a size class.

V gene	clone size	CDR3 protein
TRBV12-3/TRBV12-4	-	CASSPGMGNTIYF
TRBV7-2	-	CASSFGQTFYEQYF
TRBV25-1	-	CASSEIQTGYPYNEQFF
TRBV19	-	CASSIEGQSNQPQHF
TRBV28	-	CASTPGQVPTTRTEAFF
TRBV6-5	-	CASSYSKGAGYTF
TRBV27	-	CANSPRWSEGTQYF
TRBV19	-	CASTRSPANYGYTF
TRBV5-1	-	CASSSGGHENTEAFF
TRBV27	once	CASSQRTGETQYF
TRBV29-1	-	CSATLGGWETQYF
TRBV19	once	CASNSAGTGNQPQHF
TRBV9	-	CASSTGEGPKYEDNSPLHF
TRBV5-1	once	CASSLAEGEDTQYF
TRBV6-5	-	CASSYHRNSNQPQHF
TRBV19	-	CASSIDWNYEQYF
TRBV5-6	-	CASSSVPDYSYNEQFF
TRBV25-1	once	CASSEGQRLFF
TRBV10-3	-	CAISVRAGDGYTF
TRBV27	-	CASNFWGTQETNEQFF
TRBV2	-	CASSLLAFYEQFF
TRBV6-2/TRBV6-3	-	CASSYAAGADTGELFF
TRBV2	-	CASIQSLGSTEAFF
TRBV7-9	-	CASSYSTGLGYNEQFF
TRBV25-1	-	CASSEQGGFEKLFF